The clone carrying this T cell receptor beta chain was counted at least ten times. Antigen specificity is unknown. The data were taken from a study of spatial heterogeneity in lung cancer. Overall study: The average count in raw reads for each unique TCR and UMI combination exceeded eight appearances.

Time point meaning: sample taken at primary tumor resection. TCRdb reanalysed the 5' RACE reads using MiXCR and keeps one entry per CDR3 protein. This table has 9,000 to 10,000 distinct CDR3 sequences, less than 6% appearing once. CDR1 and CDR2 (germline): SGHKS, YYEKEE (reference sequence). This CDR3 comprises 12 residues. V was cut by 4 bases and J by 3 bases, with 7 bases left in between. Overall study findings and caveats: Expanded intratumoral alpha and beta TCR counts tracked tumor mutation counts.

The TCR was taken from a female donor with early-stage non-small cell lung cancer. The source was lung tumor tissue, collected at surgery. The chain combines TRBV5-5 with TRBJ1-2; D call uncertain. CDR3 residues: CASSPTYYGYTF. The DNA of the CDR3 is TGTGCCAGCAGCCCGACTTACTATGGCTACACCTTC.